A selection of T cell receptor beta chains follows, all from one sample in a study of blood T cell repertoires in COVID-19. Some clones are missing from TCRdb's copy, which holds only in-frame ones; the method was immunoSEQ multiplex PCR. Of about 440,000 clones listed, around 88% were seen once; the top ten hold around 4.4%. Sequenced: peripheral blood. Every receptor here comes from a woman in her twenties or thirties with acute or convalescent COVID-19. Both conserved end residues are part of each CDR3. D genes are given only for firm matches. The size entry is marked missing in some rows and otherwise reads once, few, many or a size class.

v_gene,j_gene,d_gene,abundance,CDR3aa,CDR3nt
TRBV29-1,TRBJ2-5,-,-,CSAPGPGAETQYF,TGCAGCGCGCCGGGTCCAGGGGCAGAGACCCAGTACTTC
TRBV27,TRBJ1-2,TRBD1,-,CASSPRDRLGYTF,TGTGCCAGCAGTCCTCGGGACAGACTCGGCTACACCTTC
TRBV7-3,TRBJ2-3,-,-,CASSLLGGTDTQYF,TGTGCCAGCAGCTTATTAGGGGGAACAGATACGCAGTATTTT
TRBV18,TRBJ1-6,-,-,CASSEDRPGSPLHF,TGTGCCAGCTCAGAAGACAGGCCAGGTTCACCCCTCCACTTT
TRBV2,TRBJ2-2,TRBD2,-,CASSYDPGLAGGLGTGELFF,TGTGCCAGCAGTTACGACCCGGGACTAGCGGGGGGGCTAGGAACCGGGGAGCTGTTTTTT
TRBV28,TRBJ2-1,TRBD2,-,CASSSLAGPSSYNEQFF,TGTGCCAGCAGTTCCTTAGCGGGGCCTAGCTCCTACAATGAGCAGTTCTTC
TRBV28,TRBJ2-7,-,once,CASSLGGSRFYEQYF,TGTGCCAGCAGTTTAGGGGGCTCAAGGTTTTACGAGCAGTACTTC
TRBV3-1/TRBV3-2,TRBJ1-1,-,-,CASSQEIVLAKGAFF,TGTGCCAGCAGCCAAGAGATAGTCCTAGCGAAGGGGGCTTTCTTT
TRBV9,TRBJ1-2,-,-,CASSPLPEGGNGYTF,TGTGCCAGCAGCCCTCTTCCGGAGGGGGGGAATGGCTACACCTTC
TRBV10-3,TRBJ1-2,-,-,CATRPEGNYGYTF,TGTGCCACCCGACCGGAGGGTAACTATGGCTACACCTTC
TRBV14,TRBJ2-1,-,once,CASSDRLVYEQFF,TGTGCCAGCAGTGATCGACTAGTTTATGAGCAGTTCTTC
TRBV7-9,TRBJ2-2,TRBD2,-,CASSPSGGKGNTGELFF,TGTGCCAGCAGCCCCTCGGGAGGGAAGGGAAACACCGGGGAGCTGTTTTTT
TRBV6-6,TRBJ1-1,-,-,CASSYSGLSATEAFF,TGTGCCAGCAGTTACTCGGGCCTTAGCGCCACTGAAGCTTTCTTT
TRBV2,TRBJ2-7,-,once,CASSGDHDGSSYEQYF,TGTGCCAGCAGTGGGGACCATGACGGGAGCTCCTACGAGCAGTACTTC
TRBV7-2,TRBJ1-1,-,-,CASSLVLSRGGTEAFF,TGTGCCAGCAGCTTAGTGTTAAGTCGGGGGGGCACTGAAGCTTTCTTT
TRBV11-2,TRBJ2-1,-,-,CASSLTSYNEQFF,TGTGCCAGCAGCTTAACCAGCTACAATGAGCAGTTCTTC
TRBV29-1,TRBJ1-3,-,-,CSVVDKSSGNTIYF,TGCAGCGTTGTTGACAAGAGCTCTGGAAACACCATATATTTT
TRBV10-3,TRBJ2-7,TRBD1,once,CASKQGANNEQYF,TGTGCCAGCAAACAGGGGGCTAACAACGAGCAGTACTTC
TRBV18,TRBJ1-2,TRBD1,-,CASSPIFDRGYHYGYTF,TGTGCCAGCTCCCCGATTTTTGACAGGGGATACCACTATGGCTACACCTTC
TRBV5-1,TRBJ2-7,-,-,CASSLQGAYEQYF,TGCGCCAGCAGCTTACAGGGAGCCTACGAGCAGTACTTC
TRBV3-1/TRBV3-2,TRBJ2-5,TRBD2,-,CASSQATSWETQYF,TGTGCCAGCAGCCAAGCGACTAGCTGGGAGACCCAGTACTTC
TRBV30,TRBJ1-2,TRBD1,once,CAWKTGAGGYTF,TGTGCCTGGAAGACAGGGGCAGGTGGCTACACCTTC
TRBV4-1,TRBJ2-5,-,once,CASSQAGETQYF,TGCGCCAGCAGCCAAGCGGGTGAGACCCAGTACTTC
TRBV30,TRBJ2-1,TRBD2,-,CAWRLAGGPDVFF,TGTGCCTGGAGACTAGCGGGGGGGCCTGATGTTTTCTTC
TRBV19,TRBJ1-5,-,-,CASSSTGQPQHF,TGTGCCAGTAGTAGCACAGGCCAGCCCCAGCATTTT
TRBV12-5,TRBJ2-7,TRBD1,-,CASGLVLGQGDHEQYF,TGTGCTAGTGGTTTGGTACTTGGGCAGGGGGACCACGAGCAGTACTTC
TRBV2,TRBJ2-1,-,-,CASTVSAGRGEQFF,TGTGCCAGCACAGTCTCGGCGGGGAGGGGGGAGCAGTTCTTC
TRBV4-1,TRBJ1-2,-,-,CASSSPSPGQFFNYGYTF,TGCGCCAGCAGCTCGCCATCCCCCGGACAATTCTTCAACTATGGCTACACCTTC
TRBV6-5,TRBJ2-5,TRBD1,-,CASSRDRGQETQYF,TGTGCCAGCAGTCGGGACAGGGGTCAAGAGACCCAGTACTTC
TRBV4-2,TRBJ1-4,-,many,CASSQDDSAFSEARLF,TGTGCCAGCAGCCAAGACGATTCTGCCTTCAGCGAGGCCCGCCTTTTT